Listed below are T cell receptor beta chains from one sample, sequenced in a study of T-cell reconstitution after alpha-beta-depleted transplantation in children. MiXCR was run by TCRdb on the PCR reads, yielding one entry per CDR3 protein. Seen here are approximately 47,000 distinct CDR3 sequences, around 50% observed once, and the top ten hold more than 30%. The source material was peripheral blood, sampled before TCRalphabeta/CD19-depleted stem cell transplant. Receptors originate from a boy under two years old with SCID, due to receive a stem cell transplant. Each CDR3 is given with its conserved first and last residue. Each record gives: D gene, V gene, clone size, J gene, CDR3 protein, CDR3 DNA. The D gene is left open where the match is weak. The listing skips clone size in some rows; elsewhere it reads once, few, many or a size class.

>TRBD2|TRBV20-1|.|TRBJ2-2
CSARDPGREGTGELFF
TGCAGTGCTAGAGATCCGGGTAGGGAGGGAACCGGGGAGCTGTTTTTT
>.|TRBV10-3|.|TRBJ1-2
CAISGNRDYGYTF
TGTGCCATCAGTGGGAACAGAGACTATGGCTACACCTTC
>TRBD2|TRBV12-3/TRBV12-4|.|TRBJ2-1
CASSPRTSGNYNEQFF
TGTGCCAGCAGTCCCAGGACTAGCGGAAACTACAATGAGCAGTTCTTC
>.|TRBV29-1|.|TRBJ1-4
CSVLRQEGEKLFF
TGCAGCGTTCTAAGACAGGAAGGTGAAAAACTGTTTTTT
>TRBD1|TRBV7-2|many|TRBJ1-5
CASSLTGGNQPQHF
TGTGCCAGCAGCTTAACAGGGGGAAATCAGCCCCAGCATTTT
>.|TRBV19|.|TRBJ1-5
CASSIDRPAQGMYQPQHF
TGTGCCAGTAGTATAGATCGTCCGGCTCAGGGGATGTACCAGCCCCAGCATTTT
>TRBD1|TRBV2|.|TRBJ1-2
CAIREQGAGGYTF
TGTGCCATACGAGAACAGGGGGCGGGGGGCTACACCTTC
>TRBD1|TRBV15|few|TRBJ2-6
CATKPDRAGANVLTF
TGTGCCACCAAGCCGGACAGGGCCGGGGCCAACGTCCTGACTTTC
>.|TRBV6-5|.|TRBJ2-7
CASRKVGEQYF
TGTGCCAGCAGGAAAGTCGGGGAGCAGTACTTC
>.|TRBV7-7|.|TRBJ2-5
CASSFGGGPLETQYF
TGTGCTAGCAGCTTCGGCGGGGGCCCGCTGGAGACCCAGTACTTC
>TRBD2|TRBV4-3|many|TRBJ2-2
CASSQDLPGLAAGELFF
TGCGCCAGCAGCCAAGACCTACCGGGACTAGCCGCCGGGGAGCTGTTTTTT
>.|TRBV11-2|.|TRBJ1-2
CASSPPGRIYGYTF
TGTGCCAGCAGTCCTCCGGGGCGGATCTATGGCTACACCTTC
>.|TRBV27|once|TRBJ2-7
CASSSVGTRSYEQYF
TGTGCCAGCAGTTCCGTAGGGACAAGGTCCTACGAGCAGTACTTC
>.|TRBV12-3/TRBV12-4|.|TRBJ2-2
CASSRPGMGELFF
TGTGCCAGCAGTCGCCCAGGGATGGGGGAGCTGTTTTTT
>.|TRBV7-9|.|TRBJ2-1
CASRRDSHNEQFF
TGTGCCAGCAGACGGGACTCCCACAATGAGCAGTTCTTC
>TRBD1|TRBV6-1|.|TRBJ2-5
CASSRLRDRGFQETQYF
TGTGCCAGCAGTCGACTTCGGGACAGGGGATTCCAAGAGACCCAGTACTTC
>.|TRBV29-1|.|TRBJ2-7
CSVETGLRGPYEQYF
TGCAGCGTTGAAACGGGTCTTAGGGGACCCTACGAGCAGTACTTC
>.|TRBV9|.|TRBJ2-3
CASSLQGDLSF
TGTGCCAGCAGCCTCCAAGGGGATTTGTCTTTT
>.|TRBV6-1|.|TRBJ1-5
CASSAGSYQPQHF
TGTGCCAGCAGTGCGGGAAGCTATCAGCCCCAGCATTTT
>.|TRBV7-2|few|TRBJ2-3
CASSQGPLRTQYF
TGTGCCAGCAGCCAGGGACCGCTGCGTACGCAGTATTTT
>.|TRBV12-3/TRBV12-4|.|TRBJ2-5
CASSLVGVETQYF
TGTGCCAGCAGTTTGGTGGGCGTTGAGACCCAGTACTTC
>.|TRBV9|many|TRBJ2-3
CASSSRTSTDTQYF
TGTGCCAGCAGCTCTCGGACAAGCACAGATACGCAGTATTTT
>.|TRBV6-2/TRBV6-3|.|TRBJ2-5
CASSYRETQYF
TGTGCCAGCAGTTACAGGGAGACCCAGTACTTC
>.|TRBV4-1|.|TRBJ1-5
CASSPRGGGGNQPQHF
TGCGCCAGCAGCCCCCGCGGGGGGGGCGGCAATCAGCCCCAGCATTTT
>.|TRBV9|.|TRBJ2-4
CASSPLSSNIQYF
TGTGCCAGCAGCCCCTTGAGCTCTAACATTCAGTACTTC
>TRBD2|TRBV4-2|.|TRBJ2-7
CASSQDSGGSYEQYF
TGTGCCAGCAGCCAAGATAGCGGGGGCTCCTACGAGCAGTACTTC
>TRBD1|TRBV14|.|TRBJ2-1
CASSQGTGDEQFF
TGTGCCAGCAGCCAGGGTACAGGGGATGAGCAGTTCTTC
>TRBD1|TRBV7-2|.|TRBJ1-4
CASSLTTGVNEKLFF
TGTGCCAGCAGCTTAACGACAGGGGTTAATGAAAAACTGTTTTTT
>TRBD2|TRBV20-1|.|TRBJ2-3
CSARDLSSGESDTQYF
TGCAGTGCTAGAGATCTCTCTAGCGGGGAATCAGATACGCAGTATTTT
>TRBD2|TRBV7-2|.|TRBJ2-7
CASSLMGLVYEQYF
TGTGCCAGCAGCTTAATGGGACTAGTCTACGAGCAGTACTTC
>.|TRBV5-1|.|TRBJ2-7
CRLSRQVPQEQYF
TGTAGGTTATCCAGACAGGTTCCTCAGGAGCAGTACTTC
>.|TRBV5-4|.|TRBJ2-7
CASSLFSSEQYF
TGTGCCAGCAGCTTGTTCTCCTCGGAGCAGTACTTC
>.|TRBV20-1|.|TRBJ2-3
CSARDSRTFTDTQYF
TGCAGTGCTAGGGACAGCCGAACCTTCACAGATACGCAGTATTTT
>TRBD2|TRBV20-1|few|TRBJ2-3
CSAQKAGFPDTQYF
TGCAGTGCCCAAAAAGCGGGGTTCCCAGATACGCAGTATTTT
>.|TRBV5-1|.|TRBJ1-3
CASSGITTGDSGNTIYF
TGCGCCAGCAGCGGAATTACTACAGGTGACTCTGGAAACACCATATATTTT
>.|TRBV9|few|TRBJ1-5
CASSVEGDQPQHF
TGTGCCAGCAGCGTAGAGGGGGATCAGCCCCAGCATTTT
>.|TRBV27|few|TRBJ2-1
CASIKGKEQFF
TGTGCCAGCATAAAGGGAAAGGAGCAGTTCTTC
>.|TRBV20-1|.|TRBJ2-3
CSVQRGGTDTQYF
TGCAGTGTTCAGCGAGGGGGCACAGATACGCAGTATTTT
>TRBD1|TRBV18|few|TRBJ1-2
CASSPGTGTIRGYTF
TGTGCCAGCTCACCGGGGACAGGGACTATCCGGGGCTACACCTTC
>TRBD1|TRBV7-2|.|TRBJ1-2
CASSSATGLYGYTF
TGTGCCAGCAGCTCCGCGACAGGGCTCTATGGCTACACCTTC
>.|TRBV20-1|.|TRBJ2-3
CSARVLPRSTDTQCF
TGCAGTGCTAGAGTTCTACCACGCAGCACAGATACGCAGTGTTTT
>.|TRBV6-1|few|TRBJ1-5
CASSENAGFQGSQPQHF
TGTGCCAGCAGTGAAAATGCGGGATTCCAGGGAAGTCAGCCCCAGCATTTT
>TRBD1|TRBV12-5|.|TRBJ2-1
CASAPGQKSYNEQFF
TGTGCTAGTGCCCCGGGACAGAAGAGTTACAATGAGCAGTTCTTC
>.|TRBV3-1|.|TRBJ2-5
CASSQDSGPARGRFQETQYF
TGTGCCAGCAGCCAAGATAGCGGACCTGCGAGGGGACGGTTCCAAGAGACCCAGTACTTC
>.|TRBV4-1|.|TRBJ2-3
CASSQRDTLLDTQYF
TGCGCCAGCAGCCAACGGGACACCCTCCTAGATACGCAGTATTTT
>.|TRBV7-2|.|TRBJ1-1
CASSLVGGDTEAFF
TGTGCCAGCAGCTTAGTGGGGGGGGACACTGAAGCTTTCTTT
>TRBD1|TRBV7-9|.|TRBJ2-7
CASSSRTGTYEQYF
TGTGCCAGCAGCTCCCGGACAGGAACCTACGAGCAGTACTTC
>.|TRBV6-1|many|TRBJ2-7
CASSATGHEQYF
TGTGCCAGCAGTGCGACTGGACACGAGCAGTACTTC
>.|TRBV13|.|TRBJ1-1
CASSTGNTEAFF
TGTGCCAGCAGCACGGGCAACACTGAAGCTTTCTTT
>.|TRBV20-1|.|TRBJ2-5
CSAYPPGGPETQYF
TGCAGTGCTTACCCGCCGGGGGGCCCAGAGACCCAGTACTTC
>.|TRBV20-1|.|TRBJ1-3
CSASYGNTIYF
TGCAGTGCTTCCTATGGAAACACCATATATTTT
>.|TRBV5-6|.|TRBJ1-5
CASSLGTRTADSNQPQHF
TGTGCCAGCAGCTTGGGAACACGGACAGCAGATAGCAATCAGCCCCAGCATTTT
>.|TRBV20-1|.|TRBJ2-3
CSATEGSTDTQYF
TGCAGTGCTACCGAGGGGAGCACAGATACGCAGTATTTT
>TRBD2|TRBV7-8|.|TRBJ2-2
CASSQGLAGVTGELFF
TGTGCCAGCAGCCAGGGACTAGCGGGGGTCACCGGGGAGCTGTTTTTT